This T cell receptor beta chain stems from a study of blood T cells in healthy people across ages. General study findings and limits: Across samples, TCR beta diversity tracked strongly with naive T cell percentage. A roughly linear fall in TCR beta diversity per million T cells was seen with increasing age. Because sorting was not performed, PBMCs prevented conclusive naive versus antigen-experienced comparison.

Primers used in a second PCR of about 6 to 11 cycles were a sample-barcoded 5' primer and a J-beta primer mix. TCRdb redid the calling of the 5' RACE reads with MiXCR, one entry per CDR3 protein. This repertoire shows roughly 680,000 distinct CDR3 sequences, around 52% found once; its top ten account for roughly 14%. This CDR3 is 12 amino acids long. V trimming: 6 bases; J trimming: 7 bases; junction bases outside the gene matches: 8. CDR1 SQVTM and CDR2 ANQGSEA come from the germline V gene. Remarks on this clonotype: The antigen is undetermined.

The chain uses TRBV29-1 and TRBJ1-2; TRBD1 aligns across 7 bases. The material sequenced was blood. The sequence was obtained from a woman older than 75 in good health. The CDR3 reads CSVVDREVGYTF. Here the CDR3 DNA reads TGCAGCGTGGTAGACAGGGAGGTTGGCTACACCTTC.